Listed here are 21 T cell receptor beta chains from one sample, sequenced in a study of control samples from healthy donors and cancer patients. Libraries were prepared by immunoSEQ multiplex PCR; TCRdb keeps only in-frame clonotypes and omits some of them. Altogether roughly 80,000 clones are present, 70% to 90% being singletons, with the ten largest covering 1.5% to 2%. Sequenced input: PBMCs. Source of these receptors: a woman aged 60-75 years with head and neck cancer.

This clone has only one observation. The gene calls are TRBV30 and TRBJ2-5, with 8 bases fitting TRBD1. This CDR3 spans 12 amino acids. The V segment lost 5 bases and the J segment 5 bases; nucleotides outside the gene matches: 4. Germline V gives CDR1 GTSNPN, CDR2 SVGIG (reference sequence). The DNA of the CDR3 is TGTGCCTGGGGACAGGGAATGGAGACCCAGTACTTC. Translation: CAWGQGMETQYF.

This sequence joins TRBV3-1 (or the pseudogene TRBV3-2) and TRBJ2-7; D is possibly TRBD2 (6 bases). The CDR3 loop spans 16 amino acids. In germline, CDR1 is LGHDT, CDR2 YNNKEL (reference sequence). The V end was cut by 0 bases, the J end by 1 base, with 13 bases between. The CDR3 sequence: CASSQDWAGSSYEQYF. CDR3 DNA: TGTGCCAGCAGCCAAGATTGGGCGGGGTCTTCCTACGAGCAGTACTTC.

CDR3 nucleotide sequence: TGTGCCAGCTTCACCGCCTACAATGAGCAGTTCTTC. Translating it yields CASFTAYNEQFF. The gene calls are TRBV6-5 and TRBJ2-1, with D unresolved. The CDR3 covers 12 residues. Trimming took off 8 bases at V and 2 bases at J, with 7 bases between the two ends. Germline lookup yields CDR1 MNHEY and CDR2 SVGAGI.

The J gene is TRBJ2-7, the V gene TRBV12-3 or TRBV12-4, with D maybe TRBD1 (6 bases). CDR3 size: 13 residues. V was shortened by 8 bases and J by 0 bases, with 11 bases between the two germline ends. The CDR3 loop is CASSPRGSYEQYF. DNA of the CDR3: TGTGCCAGCTCACCCAGGGGCTCCTACGAGCAGTACTTC.

The chain links TRBV7-2 to TRBJ2-5; 7 nucleotides match TRBD2. The CDR3 has 13 residues. V shed 5 bases, J shed 3 bases, and the junction held 3 bases outside the gene matches. Germline CDR1 is SGHTA and CDR2 is FQGNSA. CDR3 amino acids: CASSPRGEETQYF. DNA for the CDR3: TGTGCCAGCAGCCCACGGGGGGAAGAGACCCAGTACTTC.

This clone was seen more than once but under ten times. The gene calls are TRBV11-2 and TRBJ2-7, with 7 bases lining up with TRBD2. The germline V gene encodes CDR1 SGHAT and CDR2 FQNNGV. Trimming at V came to 1 base and at J to 4 bases, leaving 7 bases not matched to a gene. The CDR3 contains 15 residues. The CDR3 nucleotides are TGTGCCAGCAGCTTAGGGCGGGAGCCCCCATACGAGCAGTACTTC. Amino acids: CASSLGREPPYEQYF.

The chain employs TRBV30 and TRBJ1-2; D is unclear. Germline CDR1 GTSNPN, CDR2 SVGIG (reference sequence). Trimming stripped 0 bases from V and 4 bases from J, with 12 bases between. The CDR3 totals 14 residues. This chain's CDR3 is CAWSVQVPSYGYTF. For the CDR3, the DNA is TGTGCCTGGAGTGTCCAGGTGCCCAGCTATGGCTACACCTTC.

The chain uses TRBV11-2 and TRBJ2-5, with D possibly TRBD1 on 6 matching bases. Germline V gene lookup returns CDR1 SGHAT and CDR2 FQNNGV. The CDR3 contains 13 residues. Trimming shortened V by 3 bases and J by 2 bases, and 7 bases separated the two germline ends. As DNA, the CDR3 is TGTGCCAGCAGCTTTGGACAGCAAGAGACCCAGTACTTC. It translates to CASSFGQQETQYF. Variable domain in full (rest from reference TRBV11-2 and TRBJ2-5): EAGVAQSPRYKIIEKRQSVAFWCNPISGHATLYWYQQILGQGPKLLIQFQNNGVVDDSQLPKDRFSAERLKGVDSTLKIQPAKLEDSAVYLCASSFGQQETQYFGPGTRLLVL.

Details on this clone: Other DNA sequences in this specimen translate into the identical CDR3. The chain uses TRBV6-5 and TRBJ2-1; the D is unclear. Germline CDR1 is MNHEY and CDR2 is SVGAGI. This CDR3 is built from 11 residues. CDR3: CASRTYNEQFF. In nucleotides, the CDR3 is TGTGCGTCGCGAACCTACAATGAGCAGTTCTTC.

V gene TRBV3-1 (or the pseudogene TRBV3-2) combines with J gene TRBJ1-2; D remains ambiguous. The ends were cut back, 1 base at V and 4 bases at J, with 16 bases in the middle. The CDR3 extends over 16 amino acids. Germline CDR1 LGHDT, CDR2 YNNKEL (reference sequence). CDR3 amino acids: CASSQVPSGVSYGYTF. The CDR3 DNA sequence: TGTGCCAGCAGCCAAGTTCCCAGCGGGGTTAGCTATGGCTACACCTTC.

In this sample, this clone turned up a few times. The chain couples TRBV21-1 to TRBJ2-7; the table assigns TRBD2, which was not confirmed against the DNA. TRBV21-1 counts as a pseudogene. The length of the CDR3 is 16 residues. CDR3 coding DNA: TGTGCCAGCAGCCACCTGGGCGGAGGGATTTCCTACGAGCAGTACTTC. It yields the protein CASSHLGGGISYEQYF.

The chain couples TRBV3-1 (or the pseudogene TRBV3-2) to TRBJ2-7; D gene unclear. Per the germline V gene, CDR1 is LGHDT and CDR2 is YNNKEL (reference sequence). V lost 1 base and J lost 2, with 9 bases in between. This CDR3 region has 14 residues. The DNA of the CDR3 is TGTGCCAGCAGCCAAGCCGGCAGACCCTACGAGCAGTACTTC. This gives the protein CASSQAGRPYEQYF.

The V gene is TRBV14, the J gene TRBJ2-2; 13 bases fit TRBD2. Germline trimming cut 0 bases from V and 3 bases from J; bases unmatched to any gene: 4. This CDR3 comprises 18 residues. CDR1 is SGHDN, CDR2 FVKESK, per germline. The CDR3 bases are TGTGCCAGCAGCCAAGATGGACTAGCGGGAGTGTACACCGGGGAGCTGTTTTTT. This sequence encodes CASSQDGLAGVYTGELFF. Variable domain in full (rest from reference TRBV14 and TRBJ2-2): EAGVTQFPSHSVIEKGQTVTLRCDPISGHDNLYWYRRVMGKEIKFLLHFVKESKQDESGMPNNRFLAERTGGTYSTLKVQPAELEDSGVYFCASSQDGLAGVYTGELFFGEGSRLTVL.

This clone showed up just once. The rearrangement joins TRBV7-2 to TRBJ2-4; D is undetermined. In germline, CDR1 is SGHTA, CDR2 FQGNSA. V shed 5 bases and J shed 0 bases, with 11 bases lying between them. The CDR3 has 15 residues. CDR3 sequence (DNA): TGTGCCAGCAGCCTGGGCTCACTAGCCAAAAACATTCAGTACTTC. It specifies CASSLGSLAKNIQYF.

V is TRBV18 and J is TRBJ2-5, with TRBD1 as a possible D gene (5 bases). CDR1 KGHSH and CDR2 LQKENI come from the germline V gene. Trimming cost V 6 bases and J 2 bases, with 10 bases left between them. This CDR3 comprises 13 residues. In DNA form, the CDR3 reads TGTGCCAGCTCTAGACAGAATCAAGAGACCCAGTACTTC. It specifies CASSRQNQETQYF.

The chain has TRBV3-1 (or the pseudogene TRBV3-2) and TRBJ1-4; 12 nucleotides align to TRBD1. In germline, CDR1 is LGHDT, CDR2 YNNKEL (reference sequence). V shed 4 bases, J shed 0 bases, and the junction held 3 bases outside the gene matches. The CDR3 spans 17 residues. For the CDR3, the DNA is TGTGCCAGCAGCCCAGGGGACAGGGGGCCAACTAATGAAAAACTGTTTTTT. Its translation: CASSPGDRGPTNEKLFF.

The chain employs TRBV27 and TRBJ2-6; TRBD1 aligns across 8 bases. Germline V gene lookup returns CDR1 MNHEY and CDR2 SMNVEV (reference sequence). V lost 4 bases to trimming and J lost 1 base; unmatched junction nucleotides: 6. The CDR3 sequence is 17 residues long. For the CDR3, the DNA is TGTGCCAGCAGTTCGAATACAGGGGGGTCTGGGGCCAACGTCCTGACTTTC. Protein product: CASSSNTGGSGANVLTF.

The chain uses TRBV3-1 (or the pseudogene TRBV3-2) and TRBJ2-1, with TRBD2 matching 7 bases. V was pared by 3 bases and J by 9 bases, with 2 bases of the junction left unmatched. Germline V gene sequence: CDR1 LGHDT, CDR2 YNNKEL (reference sequence). The CDR3 spans 12 residues. CDR3 amino acids: CASSQGGFEQFF. CDR3 sequence (DNA): TGTGCCAGCAGCCAGGGGGGGTTTGAGCAGTTCTTC.

This clone was found a few times. The rearrangement joins TRBV7-6 to TRBJ2-1; the match to TRBD2 covers 11 bases. This CDR3 has 16 amino acids. Germline trimming cut 5 bases from V and 7 bases from J; bases unmatched to any gene: 10. Germline V CDR1 and CDR2: SGHVS, FNYEAQ. The CDR3, as DNA: TGTGCCAGCAGCCGGTTAGCGGGAGGGGTGAAGAATGAGCAGTTCTTC. It yields the protein CASSRLAGGVKNEQFF.

Comment on this clone: One junction end does not reproduce the germline sequence, and a read error may be involved. This rearrangement joins TRBV7-7 to TRBJ2-1; 9 nucleotides align to TRBD2. The CDR3 has 16 residues. CDR1 is SSHAT, CDR2 FNYEAQ, per germline (reference sequence). The CDR3 bases are TGTGCTAGCAGCCCTCACCCGGGACTAGCTTCGGCTGAGCAGTTCTTC. It translates to CASSPHPGLASAEQFF.

CDR3 residues: CASSPGTDKNIQYF. DNA for the CDR3: TGTGCCAGCAGTCCCGGGACAGACAAAAACATTCAGTACTTC. V and J are TRBV6-2 or TRBV6-3 and TRBJ2-4; 7 bases line up with TRBD1. There are 14 residues in the CDR3. With V trimmed by 5 bases and J by 3 bases, 4 bases remained unmatched. Germline assignment: CDR1 MNHEY and CDR2 SVGEGT.